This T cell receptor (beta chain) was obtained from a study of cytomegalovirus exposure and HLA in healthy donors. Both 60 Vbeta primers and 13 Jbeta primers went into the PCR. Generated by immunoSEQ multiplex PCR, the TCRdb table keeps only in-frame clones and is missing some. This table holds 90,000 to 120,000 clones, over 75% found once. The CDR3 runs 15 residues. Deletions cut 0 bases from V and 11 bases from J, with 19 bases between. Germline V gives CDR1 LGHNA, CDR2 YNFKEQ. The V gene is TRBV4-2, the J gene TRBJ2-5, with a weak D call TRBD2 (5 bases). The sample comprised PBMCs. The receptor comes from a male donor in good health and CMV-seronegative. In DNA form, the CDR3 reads TGTGCCAGCAGCCAAGAGGTCCATTTTTTCGGGGAGCAGTACTTC. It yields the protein CASSQEVHFFGEQYF.